This is a list of T cell receptor beta chains from one sample in a study of technical replicates of blood from a handful of donors. Sequencing used immunoSEQ multiplex PCR; TCRdb keeps in-frame clones, though not all of them. The sample records tens of thousands of clones, approximately 75% being singletons. Specimen: PBMCs. These receptors came from a human donor in good health. Some clones in this sample may be carry-over from other donors' samples. Each CDR3 is given with its conserved first and last residue. The D gene is left open where the match is weak. Expanded clones are given a class, and other clones once, few, many or no size at all.

J: TRBJ1-1
V: TRBV15
D: .
size: .
DNA: TGTGCCACCAGCAGAGATGGAGGCGGGAACTCTGAAGCTTTCTTT
CDR3: CATSRDGGGNSEAFF

J: TRBJ1-1
V: TRBV19
D: .
size: .
DNA: TGTGCCAGTAGAACACACAGGGAGACTGAAGCTTTCTTT
CDR3: CASRTHRETEAFF

J: TRBJ1-2
V: TRBV13
D: TRBD1
size: .
DNA: TGTGCCAGCAGCACCGGGACAGGGGGCTATGGCTACACCTTC
CDR3: CASSTGTGGYGYTF

J: TRBJ1-1
V: TRBV12-2
D: .
size: few
DNA: TGTGCAAGTCGCTTAGTGGGACAGGGGGACACTGAAGCTTTCTTT
CDR3: CASRLVGQGDTEAFF

J: TRBJ2-3
V: TRBV30
D: TRBD2
size: .
DNA: TGTGCCTGGAGGTCTAGCGGGATCCCCCCTGCAGATACGCAGTATTTT
CDR3: CAWRSSGIPPADTQYF

J: TRBJ2-5
V: TRBV7-2
D: TRBD2
size: once
DNA: TGTGCCAGCAGCTTTAGCGGGGGAAAGACCCAGTACTTC
CDR3: CASSFSGGKTQYF

J: TRBJ1-1
V: TRBV5-4
D: .
size: few
DNA: TGTGCCAGCAGCCAGCGGGGAGACGGCACTGAAGCTTTCTTT
CDR3: CASSQRGDGTEAFF

J: TRBJ2-1
V: TRBV5-1
D: TRBD2
size: .
DNA: TGCGCCAGCAGCTTGGGGTTTAGCGGGAGGGCTGATGAGCAGTTCTTC
CDR3: CASSLGFSGRADEQFF

J: TRBJ1-2
V: TRBV2
D: TRBD1
size: .
DNA: TGTGCCAGCCGCCGGGACAGGTCTTACTATGGCTACACCTTC
CDR3: CASRRDRSYYGYTF

J: TRBJ2-1
V: TRBV29-1
D: .
size: .
DNA: TGCAGCGTTGATGGTTCCACAGTATACAATGAGCAGTTCTTC
CDR3: CSVDGSTVYNEQFF

J: TRBJ1-5
V: TRBV5-1
D: .
size: .
DNA: TGCGCCAGCAGCTTGGATGGGGGCTATCAGCCCCAGCATTTT
CDR3: CASSLDGGYQPQHF

J: TRBJ1-2
V: TRBV4-3
D: TRBD1
size: once
DNA: TGCGCCAGCAGCCAAGAAATTACAGGGGTCGGCGGCTACACCTTC
CDR3: CASSQEITGVGGYTF

J: TRBJ2-7
V: TRBV5-1
D: TRBD2
size: .
DNA: TGCGCCAGCAGCTTGGCTGGGACTAGCGGGTCGATAACCTACGAGCAGTACTTC
CDR3: CASSLAGTSGSITYEQYF

J: TRBJ2-2
V: TRBV7-9
D: .
size: few
DNA: TGTGCCAGCAGCTCCCCTTGGCGGACAGTCGTAGGGGAGCTGTTTTTT
CDR3: CASSSPWRTVVGELFF

J: TRBJ2-1
V: TRBV11-1
D: .
size: once
DNA: TGTGCCAGCAGCTTAGCCACCTACAATGAGCAGTTCTTC
CDR3: CASSLATYNEQFF

J: TRBJ2-1
V: TRBV7-3
D: TRBD1
size: .
DNA: TGTGCCAGCAGCCCTCTCCCGGGACAGGCGGCCAATGAGCAGTTCTTC
CDR3: CASSPLPGQAANEQFF

J: TRBJ2-2
V: TRBV10-3
D: TRBD1
size: .
DNA: TGTGCCATCAGCGGACAGGGGGGGCCCGGGGAGCTGTTTTTT
CDR3: CAISGQGGPGELFF

J: TRBJ2-6
V: TRBV5-5
D: .
size: once
DNA: TGTGCCAGCAGCTTGGCAGGGACTGGGGCCAACGTCCTGACTTTC
CDR3: CASSLAGTGANVLTF

J: TRBJ2-7
V: TRBV7-9
D: .
size: .
DNA: TGTGCCAGCAGCTTAACTTCCACGTACGAGCAGTACTTC
CDR3: CASSLTSTYEQYF

J: TRBJ1-3
V: TRBV5-4
D: .
size: .
DNA: TGTGCCAGCAGCTTCCGCTCTGGAAACACCATATATTTT
CDR3: CASSFRSGNTIYF

J: TRBJ2-7
V: TRBV27
D: TRBD2
size: .
DNA: TGTGCCAGCAAACTACCGGGACTACGAGACGAGCAGTACTTC
CDR3: CASKLPGLRDEQYF

J: TRBJ2-5
V: TRBV6-5
D: TRBD2
size: few
DNA: TGTGCCAGCAGACGCGGGGGGGCAGAGACCCAGTACTTC
CDR3: CASRRGGAETQYF

J: TRBJ1-1
V: TRBV6-5
D: .
size: .
DNA: TGTGCCAGCAGTTACTTGAGTTCCGTCGGCACTGAAGCTTTCTTT
CDR3: CASSYLSSVGTEAFF

J: TRBJ2-7
V: TRBV4-1
D: .
size: .
DNA: TGCGCCAGCAGCCAGAACAGGGACCCCTACGAGCAGTACTTC
CDR3: CASSQNRDPYEQYF

J: TRBJ1-5
V: TRBV7-9
D: .
size: .
DNA: TGTGCCAGCAGCTTCGGTCCAGGGGAGCCCCAGCATTTT
CDR3: CASSFGPGEPQHF

J: TRBJ1-2
V: TRBV5-1
D: .
size: once
DNA: TGCGCCAGCAGCAAGGACAATTCAAACTATGGCTACACCTTC
CDR3: CASSKDNSNYGYTF

J: TRBJ2-3
V: TRBV4-1
D: TRBD1
size: few
DNA: TGCGCCAGCAGAGACAGGGGGAACACAGATACGCAGTATTTT
CDR3: CASRDRGNTDTQYF

J: TRBJ1-1
V: TRBV7-9
D: TRBD1
size: .
DNA: TGTGCCAGCAGCCCTAACAGGGGGCGAACTGAAGCTTTCTTT
CDR3: CASSPNRGRTEAFF

J: TRBJ1-5
V: TRBV6-6
D: .
size: .
DNA: TGTGCCAGCCACTCCGGGGGTAGCAATCAGCCCCAGCATTTT
CDR3: CASHSGGSNQPQHF

J: TRBJ1-2
V: TRBV5-4
D: TRBD1
size: .
DNA: TGTGCCAGCAGCTTGGACCTTCAGGGGGCCTATGGCTACACCTTC
CDR3: CASSLDLQGAYGYTF

J: TRBJ1-1
V: TRBV19
D: .
size: .
DNA: TGTGCCAGTTGGGACAACCAGCTAAAGAACACTGAAGCTTTCTTT
CDR3: CASWDNQLKNTEAFF

J: TRBJ1-3
V: TRBV7-8
D: .
size: once
DNA: TGTGCCAGCAGCTTAGCTCGACAGTCCTCTGGAAACACCATATATTTT
CDR3: CASSLARQSSGNTIYF

J: TRBJ1-4
V: TRBV5-1
D: .
size: .
DNA: TGCGCCAGCAGCTTGTATCCTGATGAAAAACTGTTTTTT
CDR3: CASSLYPDEKLFF

J: TRBJ1-2
V: TRBV29-1
D: .
size: .
DNA: TGCAGCGTTGGAGAGGACATAGCTAACTATGGCTACACCTTC
CDR3: CSVGEDIANYGYTF

J: TRBJ2-3
V: TRBV11-3
D: TRBD1
size: once
DNA: TGTGCCAGCAGCACGGGACAGGGGTCCCCAGATACGCAGTATTTT
CDR3: CASSTGQGSPDTQYF

J: TRBJ2-7
V: TRBV19
D: TRBD1
size: once
DNA: TGTGCCAGTAGTAGAGGACAGGGGGCCTACGAGCAGTACTTC
CDR3: CASSRGQGAYEQYF

J: TRBJ2-7
V: TRBV2
D: TRBD2
size: few
DNA: TGTGCCAGCAGTGAAGGAGCGGGGGGGCGTTTCTACGAGCAGTACTTC
CDR3: CASSEGAGGRFYEQYF

J: TRBJ1-1
V: TRBV7-9
D: TRBD1
size: .
DNA: TGTGCCAGCAGCTCACAGGGGGATGAAGCTTTCTTT
CDR3: CASSSQGDEAFF

J: TRBJ2-7
V: TRBV7-8
D: .
size: .
DNA: TGTGCCAGCAGCTTAGTCGCTCTCGGCGAGCAGTACTTC
CDR3: CASSLVALGEQYF

J: TRBJ2-7
V: TRBV9
D: .
size: .
DNA: TGTGCCAGCAGCGCCCGAGGAACCGTAAGAGACGAGCAGTACTTC
CDR3: CASSARGTVRDEQYF

J: TRBJ1-1
V: TRBV29-1
D: .
size: once
DNA: TGCAGCGTTGAGAGTACAGCGAACACTGAAGCTTTCTTT
CDR3: CSVESTANTEAFF